A single sample gave rise to the 26 T cell receptor beta chains below, sequenced in a study of blood T cell repertoires in COVID-19. The repertoire was sequenced with immunoSEQ multiplex PCR; TCRdb's copy has only in-frame clones and lacks some. Among roughly 47,000 clones, 88% were seen once, and the ten largest hold less than 9%. Material: peripheral blood. The receptors here all came from a man aged 50-60 years with acute or convalescent COVID-19.

The V and J genes are TRBV11-2 and TRBJ1-3; D might be TRBD1 (5 bases). The V and J ends lost 5 bases and 1 base respectively, with 9 bases between them. Germline V lookup: CDR1 SGHAT, CDR2 FQNNGV. There are 14 residues in the CDR3. The CDR3: CASSRPGSGNTIYF. CDR3 sequence (DNA): TGTGCCAGCAGCCGACCAGGGTCTGGAAACACCATATATTTT.

V and J are TRBV5-8 and TRBJ2-1, with 12 bases matching TRBD2. The CDR3 sequence is 18 residues long. Germline trimming cut 0 bases from V and 9 bases from J; bases unmatched to any gene: 13. Germline V gene data show CDR1 as SGHTS and CDR2 as YDEGEE. As DNA, the CDR3 is TGTGCCAGCAGCTTGGAATTGTGGACTAGCGGGGCTGGGGGTGAGCAGTTCTTC. The encoded protein is CASSLELWTSGAGGEQFF. Using reference TRBV5-8 and TRBJ2-1 for the parts outside the CDR3, the full variable domain is EAGVTQSPTHLIKTRGQQATLRCSPISGHTSVYWYQQALGLGLQFLLWYDEGEERNRGNFPPRFSGRQFPNYSSELNVNALELEDSALYLCASSLELWTSGAGGEQFFGPGTRLTVL.

The sample holds a few counts of this clone. The rearrangement links TRBV19 to TRBJ1-5; D remains ambiguous. The CDR3 spans 13 residues. V lost 6 bases, J lost 1 base, and 7 bases lay in between. Germline V gene sequence: CDR1 LNHDA, CDR2 SQIVND (reference sequence). This CDR3 reads CASSPPSNQPQHF. The CDR3 DNA is TGTGCCAGTAGCCCTCCGAGCAATCAGCCCCAGCATTTT.

The V call is TRBV4-3, the J call TRBJ1-1, with D perhaps matching TRBD1 (5 bases). Trimming removed 0 bases from V and 10 bases from J, with 18 bases in between. The CDR3 sequence is 15 residues long. From germline, CDR1 is LGHNA and CDR2 YSLEER. In nucleotides, the CDR3 is TGCGCCAGCAGCCAAGATCACACTCGGACACTTGTAGCTTTCTTT. Translating it yields CASSQDHTRTLVAFF.

The chain couples TRBV4-3 to TRBJ1-4; 8 bases line up with TRBD1. The germline V gene has CDR1 LGHNA and CDR2 YSLEER. The CDR3 extends over 19 amino acids. V lost 0 bases, J lost 0 bases, and 9 bases stayed unmatched. CDR3 residues: CASSQDLGTGGSTNEKLFF. CDR3 nucleotide sequence: TGCGCCAGCAGCCAAGATCTCGGGACAGGAGGTTCAACTAATGAAAAACTGTTTTTT.

By its share, this clone is medium-sized. The V and J genes are TRBV6-5 and TRBJ1-4; TRBD1 aligns across 7 bases. CDR1 is MNHEY and CDR2 is SVGAGI in the germline V gene. The trim removed 11 bases at V and 5 bases at J, leaving 8 bases unmatched. The CDR3 sequence is 13 residues long. The CDR3 DNA is TGTGCCCATAACAGGGGCATCAATGAAAAACTGTTTTTT. As protein: CAHNRGINEKLFF.

The count of this clone is one. CDR3 protein: CASSFGVLPGANVLTF. For the CDR3, the DNA is TGTGCCAGTAGTTTCGGGGTTCTCCCTGGGGCCAACGTCCTGACTTTC. The genes are TRBV19 and TRBJ2-6; TRBD2 is a possible D gene (5 bases). V was shortened by 5 bases and J by 2 bases, with 13 bases between the two germline ends. Germline CDR1 and CDR2: LNHDA and SQIVND (reference sequence). This CDR3 is built from 16 residues. Looking up the rest from reference TRBV19 and TRBJ2-6 gives the full variable domain: DGGITQSPKYLFRKEGQNVTLSCEQNLNHDAMYWYRQDPGQGLRLIYYSQIVNDFQKGDIAEGYSVSREKKESFPLTVTSAQKNPTAFYLCASSFGVLPGANVLTFGAGSRLTVL.

The chain carries TRBV7-2 and TRBJ2-3; possibly TRBD2 for D (7 bases). CDR1 SGHTA and CDR2 FQGNSA come from the germline V gene. The CDR3 has 14 amino acids. Trimming removed 7 bases at V and 2 bases at J, with 13 bases between. For the CDR3, the DNA is TGTGCCAGCATAGGGCGGGGGCCCACAGATACGCAGTATTTT. Its protein product is CASIGRGPTDTQYF. The full variable domain, rest sourced from reference TRBV7-2 and TRBJ2-3, is GAGVSQSPSNKVTEKGKDVELRCDPISGHTALYWYRQSLGQGLEFLIYFQGNSAPDKSGLPSDRFSAERTGGSVSTLTIQRTQQEDSAVYLCASIGRGPTDTQYFGPGTRLTVL.

J is TRBJ1-2 and V is TRBV7-9; 7 bases line up with TRBD1. CDR3 length equals 14 residues. Trimming removed 6 bases from V and 8 bases from J; junction bases left unmatched: 12. Per germline, CDR1 SEHNR and CDR2 FQNEAQ (reference sequence). CDR3: CASRPRDSSWGYTF. The CDR3 nucleotides read TGTGCCAGCAGACCCCGGGACAGTTCCTGGGGCTACACCTTC.

The chain uses TRBV7-2 and TRBJ1-6; no reliable D call. In germline, CDR1 is SGHTA, CDR2 FQGNSA. Trimming took off 1 base at V and 0 bases at J, with 4 bases between the two ends. CDR3 size: 15 residues. The CDR3 loop is CASSLDSSYNSPLHF. The CDR3 DNA follows: TGTGCCAGCAGCTTAGACAGCTCCTATAATTCACCCCTCCACTTT.

The rearrangement uses TRBV3-1 (or the pseudogene TRBV3-2) and TRBJ2-5; perhaps TRBD2 as D (5 bases). In germline, CDR1 is LGHDT, CDR2 YNNKEL (reference sequence). Trimming pared 4 bases from V and 2 bases from J, leaving 11 bases between. The CDR3 is 14 amino acids. CDR3 loop: CASSLLGLQETQYF. The DNA for the CDR3 is TGTGCCAGCAGCCTCCTCGGACTGCAAGAGACCCAGTACTTC.

The chain couples TRBV19 to TRBJ1-2; maybe TRBD1 (6 bases). Per the germline V gene, CDR1 is LNHDA and CDR2 is SQIVND (reference sequence). V was clipped by 7 bases and J by 2 bases, with 11 bases between them. The CDR3 is 13 residues long. Here the CDR3 DNA reads TGTGCCAGTAAAAAAGGGGGAAACTATGGCTACACCTTC. Protein: CASKKGGNYGYTF.

The chain employs TRBV5-1 and TRBJ2-2; D is unclear. Germline loops: CDR1 SGHRS, CDR2 YFSETQ. The V and J ends lost 7 bases and 3 bases respectively, with 4 bases between them. The length of the CDR3 is 11 residues. DNA of the CDR3: TGCGCCAGCCAGGACACCGGGGAGCTGTTTTTT. The encoded protein is CASQDTGELFF.

This chain joins TRBV5-6 and TRBJ2-7, with 12 bases that match TRBD2. CDR1 and CDR2 from the germline V gene are SGHDT and YYEEEE. The CDR3 is 18 residues long. V lost 0 bases and J lost 5; bases outside the gene matches: 12. The CDR3 sequence: CASSLEGVLAGGVNEQYF. CDR3 sequence (DNA): TGTGCCAGCAGCTTGGAAGGGGTACTAGCGGGGGGCGTCAACGAGCAGTACTTC.

The chain combines TRBV28 with TRBJ1-5, with D possibly TRBD1 on 5 matching bases. The CDR3 is 14 amino acids. Germline V CDR1 and CDR2: MDHEN, SYDVKM. Trimming pared 7 bases from V and 7 bases from J, leaving 17 bases between. The CDR3 protein is CASIPGGSRQPQHF. The CDR3 region has the DNA TGTGCCAGCATCCCCGGGGGGTCGAGGCAGCCCCAGCATTTT. Together with reference TRBV28 and TRBJ1-5, the CDR3 gives the full variable domain: DVKVTQSSRYLVKRTGEKVFLECVQDMDHENMFWYRQDPGLGLRLIYFSYDVKMKEKGDIPEGYSVSREKKERFSLILESASTNQTSMYLCASIPGGSRQPQHFGDGTRLSIL.

Comments on this clone: A junction end diverges from the germline sequence, so it may reflect a read error. The chain carries TRBV30 and TRBJ1-1, with D possibly TRBD1 on 5 matching bases. This CDR3 comprises 11 residues. Per the germline V gene, CDR1 is GTSNPN and CDR2 is SVGIG (reference sequence). CDR3 loop: CSGERNTEAFF. Here the CDR3 DNA reads TGCTCGGGGGAGAGGAACACTGAAGCTTTCTTT.

The chain carries TRBV5-4 and TRBJ1-1; no clear D. This CDR3 comprises 13 residues. The V gene's germline CDR1 is SGHNT and CDR2 YYREEE (reference sequence). The V end lost 2 bases, the J end lost 1 base, and 6 bases lay between the germline ends. For the CDR3, the DNA is TGTGCCAGCAGCTTTGTAGAGAACACTGAAGCTTTCTTT. Translated: CASSFVENTEAFF. Variable domain in full (rest from reference TRBV5-4 and TRBJ1-1): ETGVTQSPTHLIKTRGQQVTLRCSSQSGHNTVSWYQQALGQGPQFIFQYYREEENGRGNFPPRFSGLQFPNYSSELNVNALELDDSALYLCASSFVENTEAFFGQGTRLTVV.

Only a few counts were recorded for this clone. In nucleotides, the CDR3 is TGTGCCAGCAGCTTGTGGGCGGGGGGGACCCAGTACTTC. Protein: CASSLWAGGTQYF. The genes are TRBV11-2 and TRBJ2-5, with 8 bases fitting TRBD2. The junction had 4 bases not matched to a gene; V was cut back by 3 bases and J by 7 bases. The CDR3 has 13 residues. Germline CDR1 SGHAT, CDR2 FQNNGV.

The rearrangement uses TRBV11-2 and TRBJ1-3; D is unclear. The CDR3 runs 14 residues. V shed 0 bases and J shed 4 bases, with 7 bases lying between them. Germline CDR1 is SGHAT and CDR2 is FQNNGV. DNA of the CDR3: TGTGCCAGCAGCTTAGATCGCGTCGGAAACACCATATATTTT. Translating gives CASSLDRVGNTIYF.

This clone has only one observation. The gene calls are TRBV4-1 and TRBJ2-2; 8 nucleotides match TRBD2. Germline V lookup: CDR1 MGHRA, CDR2 YSYEKL. This CDR3 region has 16 residues. V lost 1 base and J lost 7; bases outside the gene matches: 8. The CDR3 DNA reads TGCGCCAGCAGCCAAGGGACGGGGGGGCCGGACGGGGAGCTGTTTTTT. Its translation: CASSQGTGGPDGELFF.

The chain couples TRBV14 to TRBJ2-3; the D gene is possibly TRBD1 (5 bases). V lost 2 bases and J lost 3, with 15 bases in between. CDR1 and CDR2 (germline): SGHDN, FVKESK. The CDR3 sequence is 16 residues long. For the CDR3, the DNA is TGTGCCAGCAGCCAACTAATCAGGGTTGGGACAGATACGCAGTATTTT. Protein sequence: CASSQLIRVGTDTQYF.

The chain couples TRBV6-5 to TRBJ2-5, with D perhaps matching TRBD1 (5 bases). Germline CDR1 is MNHEY and CDR2 is SVGAGI. This CDR3 spans 13 amino acids. Trimming cost V 6 bases and J 5 bases, with 13 bases left between them. The chain's CDR3 is CASRVRGRETQYF. The CDR3 DNA sequence: TGTGCCAGCAGGGTTAGGGGTAGGGAGACCCAGTACTTC.

The genes are TRBV28 and TRBJ1-1; 7 bases are a match to TRBD1. This CDR3 region has 13 residues. The V segment lost 11 bases and the J segment 1 base; nucleotides outside the gene matches: 7. Per the germline V gene, CDR1 is MDHEN and CDR2 is SYDVKM. CDR3 nucleotides: TGTGCCGGGACAGATTCCAAGAACACTGAAGCTTTCTTT. It is translated as CAGTDSKNTEAFF.

The chain links TRBV3-1 (or the pseudogene TRBV3-2) to TRBJ2-7; D remains unclear. V was pared by 5 bases and J by 0 bases, with 8 bases between. The CDR3 is made up of 13 amino acids. CDR1 LGHDT and CDR2 YNNKEL come from the germline V gene (reference sequence). CDR3 DNA: TGTGCCAGCAGCTATAGTCGCTCCTACGAGCAGTACTTC. It specifies CASSYSRSYEQYF.

The chain joins TRBV6-5 to TRBJ2-5, with 7 nucleotides matching TRBD2. V shed 0 bases, J shed 5 bases, and the junction held 6 bases outside the gene matches. Per germline, CDR1 MNHEY and CDR2 SVGAGI. There are 15 residues in the CDR3. DNA of the CDR3: TGTGCCAGCAGTTACTCTGGGGAGGGACGGGAGACCCAGTACTTC. It is translated as CASSYSGEGRETQYF.

This clone was counted once. The gene calls are TRBV2 and TRBJ1-2; 7 bases align to TRBD1. The ends lost 7 bases at V and 8 bases at J; junction bases unmatched: 19. CDR1 and CDR2 from the germline V gene are SNHLY and FYNNEI. CDR3 length: 16 amino acids. CDR3 residues: CASTIPGAGGSYGYTF. The CDR3 region has the DNA TGTGCCAGCACCATTCCGGGGGCAGGGGGAAGCTACGGCTACACCTTC.